Below are 29 T cell receptor beta chains sequenced from a single sample in a study of shared clonotypes between healthy human individuals. In the naive CD8 group, cells lacked CD45RO and were positively selected for CCR7, so terminally differentiated effector memory CD45RA+ cells were left out. Here immunoSEQ multiplex PCR was the method, and the copy in TCRdb shows in-frame clones only, minus some. The sample has more than 2 million clones, around 96% seen once. Sequencing used naive CD8+ T cells sorted from blood. These receptors were collected from a young man in good health.

The chain recombines TRBV13 with TRBJ1-5; 8 positions match TRBD1. Losses at the gene ends were 5 bases for V and 8 bases for J; bases not matched to a gene: 8. The CDR3 has 14 amino acids. Germline values: CDR1 PRHDT, CDR2 FYEKMQ (reference sequence). CDR3 coding DNA: TGTGCCAGCAGCCGGACAGGGTACGAAGAGCCCCAGCATTTT. It is translated as CASSRTGYEEPQHF. The entire variable domain, with the rest obtained from reference TRBV13 and TRBJ1-5, is as follows: AAGVIQSPRHLIKEKRETATLKCYPIPRHDTVYWYQQGPGQDPQFLISFYEKMQSDKGSIPDRFSAQQFSDYHSELNMSSLELGDSALYFCASSRTGYEEPQHFGDGTRLSIL.

This rearrangement joins TRBV7-9 to TRBJ1-6; D is ambiguous. The CDR3 consists of 15 residues. In germline, CDR1 is SEHNR, CDR2 FQNEAQ (reference sequence). Trimming stripped 1 base from V and 6 bases from J, with 10 bases between. The CDR3 reads CASSLDGLLNSPLHF. In nucleotides, the CDR3 is TGTGCCAGCAGCTTAGATGGTCTTCTTAATTCACCCCTCCACTTT.

This clone was counted between two and nine times. The sample carries other DNA sequences with the same CDR3. The rearrangement links TRBV4-3 to TRBJ1-2; D possibly corresponds to TRBD1 (5 bases). V was cut by 0 bases and J by 3 bases, with 8 bases left in between. CDR1 is LGHNA and CDR2 is YSLEER in the germline V gene. The CDR3 contains 14 residues. In nucleotides, the CDR3 is TGCGCCAGCAGCCAAGAAGGCAGGGACTATGGCTACACCTTC. This sequence encodes CASSQEGRDYGYTF.

V is TRBV7-6 and J is TRBJ1-2, with D perhaps matching TRBD1 (5 bases). Germline V gene data show CDR1 as SGHVS and CDR2 as FNYEAQ. CDR3 length: 16 amino acids. The V end was cut by 1 base, the J end by 0 bases, with 12 bases between. The DNA of the CDR3 is TGTGCCAGCAGCTTAGGCTCCGGGGCAGCTAACTATGGCTACACCTTC. Its translation is CASSLGSGAANYGYTF.

The gene calls are TRBV13 and TRBJ2-2; TRBD2 might be the D (6 bases). With 3 bases removed from V and 6 bases from J, the gap between germline ends came to 8 bases. CDR1 is PRHDT and CDR2 is FYEKMQ in the germline V gene (reference sequence). The CDR3 contains 13 residues. The CDR3 protein is CASSFLAAGELFF. The CDR3, as DNA: TGTGCCAGCAGCTTTTTAGCGGCCGGGGAGCTGTTTTTT.

The chain recombines TRBV4-3 with TRBJ1-6; D is uncertain. The CDR3 has 14 residues. V dropped 5 bases and J dropped 9 bases, with 14 bases sitting between them. From germline, CDR1 is LGHNA and CDR2 YSLEER. The DNA of the CDR3 is TGCGCCAGCAGCGGACCCTGGCTGGGTTCACCCCTCCACTTT. It yields the protein CASSGPWLGSPLHF.

Of note for this clone: One junction end disagrees with the germline gene, perhaps due to a read error. The J gene is TRBJ1-4, the V gene TRBV5-1, with D possibly being TRBD1 (6 bases). Germline V gives CDR1 SGHRS, CDR2 YFSETQ. The CDR3 sequence is 16 residues long. The CDR3 bases are TGCGCCAGCAGCTCTAAATCGGACAGCAGAGGGGAAAAACTGCTTTTT. This translates into CASSSKSDSRGEKLLF. The variable domain in full, completed from reference TRBV5-1 and TRBJ1-4, reads KAGVTQTPRYLIKTRGQQVTLSCSPISGHRSVSWYQQTPGQGLQFLFEYFSETQRNKGNFPGRFSGRQFSNSRSEMNVSTLELGDSALYLCASSSKSDSRGEKLLFGSGTQLSVL.

CDR3 region: CASSQTGTGNQPQHF. Written as DNA, the CDR3 is TGCGCCAGCAGCCAAACCGGGACAGGGAATCAGCCCCAGCATTTT. This chain connects TRBV4-3 to TRBJ1-5; 9 nucleotides align to TRBD1. With 2 bases clipped from V and 4 bases from J, the junction kept 3 bases outside the gene matches. Germline V gene sequence: CDR1 LGHNA, CDR2 YSLEER. The CDR3 loop spans 15 amino acids.

The rearrangement links TRBV5-4 to TRBJ2-7, with 14 bases aligning to TRBD2. The CDR3 contains 16 residues. The V gene's germline CDR1 is SGHNT and CDR2 YYREEE (reference sequence). Unmatched junction bases numbered 9, after V lost 5 bases and J lost 5 bases. The CDR3 DNA sequence: TGTGCCAGCAGTATAGGACTAGCGGGGGGTGTGGACGAGCAGTACTTC. As protein: CASSIGLAGGVDEQYF.

The CDR3 DNA is TGTGCCAGTAGTATACTACTAGCGGGGTCCTACAATGAGCAGTTCTTC. This sequence encodes CASSILLAGSYNEQFF. This chain connects TRBV19 to TRBJ2-1, with 10 bases lining up with TRBD2. CDR1 and CDR2 from the germline V gene are LNHDA and SQIVND (reference sequence). With 2 bases clipped from V and 1 base from J, the junction kept 2 bases outside the gene matches. The CDR3 is made up of 16 amino acids.

Details on this clone: Other nucleotide sequences from this sample produce the same CDR3. V is TRBV9 and J is TRBJ2-3, with D perhaps matching TRBD2 (6 bases). Trimming left V 4 bases short and J 5 bases short, with 8 bases between. This CDR3 has 12 amino acids. CDR1 and CDR2 (germline): SGDLS, YYNGEE. The CDR3 DNA reads TGTGCCAGCAGCCTGCGGGGAGATACGCAGTATTTT. Protein product: CASSLRGDTQYF.

Concerning this clone itself: At the DNA level, this CDR3 is encoded by other sequences in the same sample as well. The chain is built from TRBV27 and TRBJ1-1; D remains unclear. Trimming stripped 3 bases from V and 1 base from J, with 6 bases between. The CDR3 sequence is 13 residues long. The V gene's germline CDR1 is MNHEY and CDR2 SMNVEV (reference sequence). Here the CDR3 DNA reads TGTGCCAGCAGTTTCGCGGCGAACACTGAAGCTTTCTTT. It encodes CASSFAANTEAFF.

The chain recombines TRBV6-5 with TRBJ2-7; weak D call: TRBD1 (6 bases). V was cut by 6 bases and J by 2 bases, with 14 bases left in between. Germline-derived CDR1 and CDR2 are MNHEY and SVGAGI. The CDR3 is 14 residues long. The CDR3 here is CASRKGDITYEQYF. CDR3 nucleotide sequence: TGTGCCAGCAGGAAGGGGGACATAACCTACGAGCAGTACTTC.

V gene TRBV30 combines with J gene TRBJ1-5; no clear D gene. The CDR3 covers 16 residues. V lost 0 bases and J 6 bases, leaving 18 bases between the germline ends. Germline-derived CDR1 and CDR2 are GTSNPN and SVGIG (reference sequence). DNA of the CDR3: TGTGCCTGGAGTGTTAGGGCCCTGGGGAGCGCTCAGCCCCAGCATTTT. Its translation is CAWSVRALGSAQPQHF.

This clone has a handful of counts. V and J are TRBV10-1 and TRBJ2-7; no firm D call. The CDR3 has 12 residues. V was clipped by 6 bases and J by 5 bases, with 11 bases between them. Germline lookup yields CDR1 WNHNN and CDR2 SYGVQD (reference sequence). The chain's CDR3 is CASSRTFNEQYF. CDR3 bases: TGCGCCAGCAGCCGGACGTTCAACGAGCAGTACTTC.

This chain connects TRBV4-1 to TRBJ2-7; D uncertain. Germline V CDR1 and CDR2: MGHRA, YSYEKL. This CDR3 is 14 amino acids long. V lost 4 bases and J lost 6, with 16 bases in between. The CDR3 region is CASSRTVGYGEQYF. DNA for the CDR3: TGCGCCAGCAGCCGAACCGTAGGGTACGGCGAGCAGTACTTC.

The rearrangement uses TRBV5-1 and TRBJ2-5; no firm D call. The CDR3 totals 14 residues. V lost 0 bases, J lost 2 bases, and 8 bases lay in between. The V gene's germline CDR1 is SGHRS and CDR2 YFSETQ. The chain's CDR3 is CASSLEERQETQYF. The CDR3 DNA sequence: TGCGCCAGCAGCTTGGAAGAAAGGCAAGAGACCCAGTACTTC.

The rearrangement links TRBV11-1 to TRBJ1-2, with unresolved D. Trimming cost V 4 bases and J 2 bases, with 14 bases left between them. The CDR3 totals 15 residues. Germline CDR1 and CDR2: SGHAT and FQDESV (reference sequence). This CDR3 is CASSWGTDANYGYTF. CDR3 DNA: TGTGCCAGCAGCTGGGGTACCGACGCCAACTATGGCTACACCTTC. Complete variable domain (other parts from reference TRBV11-1 and TRBJ1-2): EAEVAQSPRYKITEKSQAVAFWCDPISGHATLYWYRQILGQGPELLVQFQDESVVDDSQLPKDRFSAERLKGVDSTLKIQPAELGDSAMYLCASSWGTDANYGYTFGSGTRLTVV.

As concerns this clone: A read error may account for a junction end that differs from germline. This chain joins TRBV4-3 and TRBJ2-7; D uncertain. Germline V gene data show CDR1 as LGHNA and CDR2 as YSLEER. There are 15 residues in the CDR3. The DNA for the CDR3 is TGCGCCAGCAGCCAAGATCCGGAGAGCTCCTACGGGCAGTACTTC. Its translation: CASSQDPESSYGQYF.

The CDR3 reads CASSPPNVNTGELFF. The CDR3 coding sequence is TGCGCCAGCAGCCCGCCCAACGTAAACACCGGGGAGCTGTTTTTT. J is TRBJ2-2 and V is TRBV5-1; no clear D. This CDR3 has 15 amino acids. Between the trimmed V and J ends, which lost 4 bases and 2 bases, there was a span of 12 bases. Germline values: CDR1 SGHRS, CDR2 YFSETQ.

The chain uses TRBV27 and TRBJ1-6; 8 bases align to TRBD1. V shed 3 bases and J 10 bases; nucleotides not matched to a gene: 8. Germline assignment: CDR1 MNHEY and CDR2 SMNVEV (reference sequence). The CDR3 consists of 15 residues. The CDR3 bases are TGTGCCAGCAGTTTCTCCCAGGGGGCGCAATCACCCCTCCACTTT. This codes for CASSFSQGAQSPLHF.

This clone is a singleton in its sample. V gene TRBV13 combines with J gene TRBJ2-1; D remains ambiguous. The CDR3 totals 14 residues. Germline assignment: CDR1 PRHDT and CDR2 FYEKMQ (reference sequence). Deletions cut 1 base from V and 4 bases from J, with 8 bases between. CDR3 sequence: CASSLEGFYNEQFF. CDR3 DNA sequence: TGTGCCAGCAGCTTAGAAGGCTTTTACAATGAGCAGTTCTTC.

The chain employs TRBV27 and TRBJ1-2; D possibly corresponds to TRBD1 (5 bases). CDR1 and CDR2 from the germline V gene are MNHEY and SMNVEV (reference sequence). V was shortened by 6 bases and J by 4 bases, with 15 bases between the two germline ends. The CDR3 totals 14 residues. CDR3 nucleotides: TGTGCCAGCAGCCCACTCGGGACGGGCTATGGCTACACCTTC. Protein product: CASSPLGTGYGYTF.

The rearrangement uses TRBV27 and TRBJ2-6; D unclear. This CDR3 contains 16 residues. V gave up 2 bases and J gave up 4 bases, with 12 bases separating them. From germline, CDR1 is MNHEY and CDR2 SMNVEV (reference sequence). CDR3 coding DNA: TGTGCCAGCAGTTTAACAACCGCCATAGGGGCCAACGTCCTGACTTTC. Translated, it gives CASSLTTAIGANVLTF.

CDR3 sequence: CASSLAPAATNEKLFF. The CDR3 region has the DNA TGTGCCAGCAGCTTAGCGCCGGCGGCAACTAATGAAAAACTGTTTTTT. The chain is built from TRBV7-9 and TRBJ1-4, with no clear D. In germline, CDR1 is SEHNR, CDR2 FQNEAQ (reference sequence). The CDR3 contains 16 residues. V lost 0 bases and J 0 bases, leaving 8 bases between the germline ends.

The J gene is TRBJ1-2, the V gene TRBV7-9, with a possible D match to TRBD1 (5 bases). CDR1 is SEHNR, CDR2 FQNEAQ, per germline (reference sequence). V lost 1 base and J 3 bases, leaving 15 bases between the germline ends. This CDR3 spans 16 amino acids. The CDR3 sequence: CASSLGTQGLHYGYTF. In DNA, the CDR3 is TGTGCCAGCAGCTTAGGGACTCAGGGACTACACTATGGCTACACCTTC.

The chain combines TRBV28 with TRBJ1-6; D is unresolved. Germline lookup yields CDR1 MDHEN and CDR2 SYDVKM. CDR3 length equals 14 residues. Trimming took 3 bases from V and 7 from J, leaving 10 bases between them. CDR3 DNA: TGTGCCAGCAGTTTTATTTGGGAGAATTCACCCCTCCACTTT. The encoded protein is CASSFIWENSPLHF.

The chain combines TRBV14 with TRBJ2-1; 7 bases match TRBD2. Looked up from germline, CDR1 is SGHDN and CDR2 is FVKESK. V shed 5 bases, J shed 7 bases, and the junction held 14 bases outside the gene matches. The CDR3 sequence is 16 residues long. As DNA, the CDR3 is TGTGCCAGCAGCACACACGGGGAGGGCCGGGATAATGAGCAGTTCTTC. This sequence encodes CASSTHGEGRDNEQFF.

This chain joins TRBV5-6 and TRBJ2-1; 8 nucleotides match TRBD2. Germline CDR1 is SGHDT and CDR2 is YYEEEE. Unmatched junction bases numbered 8, after V lost 0 bases and J lost 9 bases. CDR3 length equals 15 residues. The CDR3 spells CASSLARGGLGEQFF. The CDR3 nucleotides are TGTGCCAGCAGCTTGGCCCGGGGGGGCCTTGGTGAGCAGTTCTTC.